This entry lists 24 T cell receptor beta chains sequenced from one sample in a study of cytomegalovirus exposure and HLA in healthy donors. The PCR contained 60 Vbeta and 13 Jbeta primers. Measured with immunoSEQ multiplex PCR; TCRdb has only the in-frame clones, and not every one. The sample has some 200,000 clones; under 70% are singletons. Sample: PBMCs. All receptors derive from a man aged 35-49 years in good health and CMV-seropositive.

CDR3 residues: CASSLSGQFGTQYF. The DNA of the CDR3 is TGTGCCAGCTCATTGTCTGGACAATTCGGGACCCAGTACTTC. The chain uses TRBV18 and TRBJ2-5, with D possibly being TRBD1 (5 bases). Germline V gene lookup returns CDR1 KGHSH and CDR2 LQKENI. The CDR3 totals 14 residues. V lost 5 bases and J lost 7, with 17 bases in between.

The chain's CDR3 is CSVARTGNTGELFF. Written as DNA, the CDR3 is TGCAGCGTTGCCCGGACAGGGAACACCGGGGAGCTGTTTTTT. The V and J genes are TRBV29-1 and TRBJ2-2; TRBD1 aligns across 7 bases. Looked up from germline, CDR1 is SQVTM and CDR2 is ANQGSEA. The CDR3 is 14 residues long. V was clipped by 4 bases and J by 1 base; unmatched bases: 3.

The rearrangement uses TRBV21-1 and TRBJ1-5; the listed D gene, TRBD1, was not tested against the DNA. TRBV21-1 is tagged as a pseudogene. This CDR3 comprises 11 residues. CDR3 amino acids: CASEGAQPQHF. The CDR3 bases are TGTGCCAGCGAAGGGGCCCAGCCCCAGCATTTT.

The V and J genes are TRBV6-5 and TRBJ1-1; 7 nucleotides line up with TRBD1. CDR1 and CDR2 (germline): MNHEY, SVGAGI. The J segment lost 3 bases and the V segment lost 3 bases, leaving 7 bases of the junction unmatched. The CDR3 length is 15 residues. The CDR3 nucleotides are TGTGCCAGCAGTTATACAGGGGTTGGAGACACTGAAGCTTTCTTT. Its protein product is CASSYTGVGDTEAFF.

The rearrangement links TRBV7-9 to TRBJ2-1; a weak D match, TRBD2 (6 bases). The CDR3 covers 13 residues. The V gene lost 4 bases and the J gene lost 4 bases, with 8 bases spanning the gap. Per germline, CDR1 SEHNR and CDR2 FQNEAQ (reference sequence). The CDR3: CASSSGAYNEQFF. Written as DNA, the CDR3 is TGTGCCAGCAGCTCGGGAGCTTACAATGAGCAGTTCTTC. The full variable domain, rest sourced from reference TRBV7-9 and TRBJ2-1, is DTGVSQNPRHKITKRGQNVTFRCDPISEHNRLYWYRQTLGQGPEFLTYFQNEAQLEKSRLLSDRFSAERPKGSFSTLEIQRTEQGDSAMYLCASSSGAYNEQFFGPGTRLTVL.

The genes are TRBV6-5 and TRBJ2-7, with 7 bases identical to TRBD1. The CDR3 is 11 residues long. Germline CDR1 and CDR2: MNHEY and SVGAGI. V trimming: 7 bases; J trimming: 10 bases; junction bases outside the gene matches: 7. CDR3 loop: CASTRGTAQYF. The CDR3 DNA sequence: TGTGCCAGCACCCGTGGGACAGCCCAGTACTTC.

V and J are TRBV5-4 and TRBJ1-2; D call uncertain. Trimming removed 2 bases from V and 2 bases from J, with 7 bases in between. The CDR3 totals 13 residues. Germline-derived CDR1 and CDR2 are SGHNT and YYREEE (reference sequence). In nucleotides, the CDR3 is TGTGCCAGCAGCTTACGGGTCAACTATGGCTACACCTTC. Protein product: CASSLRVNYGYTF.

In DNA form, the CDR3 reads TGCGCCAGCAGTGAGCCGGGACTAGCGGGAACGAACACCGGGGAGCTGTTTTTT. Its translation is CASSEPGLAGTNTGELFF. V and J are TRBV10-1 and TRBJ2-2; TRBD2 aligns across 13 bases. Trimming removed 2 bases from V and 0 bases from J; junction bases left unmatched: 3. CDR3 length equals 18 residues. CDR1 WNHNN and CDR2 SYGVQD come from the germline V gene (reference sequence).

This clone has just a few counts. The chain has TRBV6-5 and TRBJ2-1; no definite D call. CDR3 length equals 15 residues. V was cut by 7 bases and J by 6 bases, with 19 bases left in between. The germline V gene has CDR1 MNHEY and CDR2 SVGAGI. The CDR3 sequence: CASTPLPGTSNEQFF. The CDR3 DNA reads TGTGCCAGCACCCCTCTGCCTGGCACCTCCAATGAGCAGTTCTTC.

This sequence joins TRBV6-1 and TRBJ2-7; TRBD2 agrees at 16 bases. CDR1 is MNHNS, CDR2 SASEGT, per germline. Trimming at V came to 7 bases and at J to 6 bases, leaving 6 bases not matched to a gene. This CDR3 has 15 amino acids. CDR3 loop: CASTGGLAGGLEQYF. The CDR3 nucleotides are TGTGCCAGCACGGGGGGACTAGCGGGGGGGCTCGAGCAGTACTTC.

This chain links TRBV19 with TRBJ1-5; D is uncertain. CDR1 is LNHDA and CDR2 is SQIVND in the germline V gene (reference sequence). The CDR3 loop spans 15 amino acids. V lost 2 bases, J lost 1 base, and 9 bases lay in between. The CDR3 nucleotides are TGTGCCAGTAGTATAAACAGAAAGAGCAATCAGCCCCAGCATTTT. Protein: CASSINRKSNQPQHF.

This clone was seen more than once but under ten times. The V and J genes are TRBV6-5 and TRBJ1-2; 10 bases fit TRBD1. Germline V gives CDR1 MNHEY, CDR2 SVGAGI. The CDR3 spans 14 residues. J was trimmed by 6 bases and V by 0 bases; bases with no gene match: 1. In DNA form, the CDR3 reads TGTGCCAGCAGTTACTCGACAGGGGGCAATGGCTACACCTTC. It codes for CASSYSTGGNGYTF.

This chain connects TRBV19 to TRBJ1-2; a weak D match, TRBD1 (5 bases). CDR3 length equals 14 residues. The germline CDR1 and CDR2 sequences are LNHDA and SQIVND (reference sequence). Trimming took 2 bases from V and 4 from J, leaving 11 bases between them. CDR3 protein: CASSIPGLVYGYTF. CDR3 nucleotide sequence: TGTGCCAGTAGTATACCAGGGTTGGTCTATGGCTACACCTTC.

CDR3 residues: CASSLTRTGANVLTF. CDR3 nucleotides: TGTGCCAGCAGCTTAACGAGGACTGGGGCCAACGTCCTGACTTTC. The chain combines TRBV7-2 with TRBJ2-6, with unresolved D. The CDR3 is 15 amino acids. Trimming took off 2 bases at V and 2 bases at J, with 7 bases between the two ends. From germline, CDR1 is SGHTA and CDR2 FQGNSA.

In this sample, this clone turned up a few times. J is TRBJ2-7 and V is TRBV11-2; tentative D call: TRBD2 (5 bases). There are 15 residues in the CDR3. V lost 1 base to trimming and J lost 1 base, with 11 bases between them. Germline CDR1 SGHAT, CDR2 FQNNGV. The CDR3: CASSLVGRGSYEQYF. In DNA form, the CDR3 reads TGTGCCAGCAGCTTAGTGGGAAGAGGGTCCTACGAGCAGTACTTC.

The chain joins TRBV4-1 to TRBJ1-3; D is unresolved. Germline lookup yields CDR1 MGHRA and CDR2 YSYEKL. Trimming stripped 0 bases from V and 0 bases from J, with 12 bases between. This CDR3 has 17 amino acids. The CDR3 DNA is TGCGCCAGCAGCCAAGAGGGAGTAGGGTTCTCTGGAAACACCATATATTTT. Protein: CASSQEGVGFSGNTIYF.

The chain couples TRBV14 to TRBJ2-7, with no clear D. This CDR3 has 15 amino acids. V lost 1 base to trimming and J lost 1 base, with 11 bases between them. Germline CDR1 reads SGHDN; CDR2 reads FVKESK. CDR3 sequence (DNA): TGTGCCAGCAGCCAAGGAGGTTCACTTTCCTACGAGCAGTACTTC. Its translation: CASSQGGSLSYEQYF.

The rearrangement uses TRBV29-1 and TRBJ2-2; no firm D call. Germline CDR1 and CDR2: SQVTM and ANQGSEA. Between the trimmed V and J ends, which lost 3 bases and 1 base, there was a span of 6 bases. The CDR3 loop spans 13 amino acids. The CDR3 sequence: CSVDRQNTGELFF. CDR3 bases: TGCAGCGTTGACAGGCAGAACACCGGGGAGCTGTTTTTT.

The chain is built from TRBV5-1 and TRBJ2-1; tentatively, D is TRBD1 (6 bases). Trimming left V 2 bases short and J 5 bases short, with 26 bases between. The CDR3 is 19 residues long. Germline CDR1 and CDR2: SGHRS and YFSETQ. The DNA for the CDR3 is TGCGCCAGCAGCTTTGACCCCAGGGGTCAGGGGTATTGGAACAATGAGCAGTTCTTC. Translated, it gives CASSFDPRGQGYWNNEQFF.

The chain has TRBV5-6 and TRBJ1-5; TRBD1 might be the D (5 bases). CDR3 length: 14 residues. Germline CDR1 SGHDT, CDR2 YYEEEE. The V and J ends lost 2 bases and 5 bases respectively, with 11 bases between them. The CDR3 nucleotides read TGTGCCAGCAGCTTTGGAGGGGTCCATCAGCCCCAGCATTTT. Its translation is CASSFGGVHQPQHF.

The CDR3 is CASSPGTGGVNTEAFF. Here the CDR3 DNA reads TGCGCCAGCAGCCCTGGGACAGGGGGCGTGAACACTGAAGCTTTCTTT. The rearrangement joins TRBV5-1 to TRBJ1-1; 12 nucleotides match TRBD1. CDR3 length equals 16 residues. V dropped 4 bases and J dropped 0; count of bases not matched to a gene: 4. Germline CDR1 SGHRS, CDR2 YFSETQ.

This clone was counted a single time. The V gene is TRBV6-6, the J gene TRBJ2-1; no clear D. The V end lost 1 base, the J end lost 9 bases, and 7 bases lay between the germline ends. Per the germline V gene, CDR1 is MNHNY and CDR2 is SVGAGI (reference sequence). CDR3 length: 12 amino acids. The CDR3 sequence is CASSYFGGEQFF. In DNA form, the CDR3 reads TGTGCCAGCAGTTACTTCGGCGGTGAGCAGTTCTTC.

This chain joins TRBV18 and TRBJ2-2, with D possibly matching TRBD1 (5 bases). V shed 1 base and J shed 6 bases, with 12 bases lying between them. The CDR3 runs to 15 residues. The germline V gene encodes CDR1 KGHSH and CDR2 LQKENI. The CDR3 sequence: CASSPQVAGSGELFF. Written as DNA, the CDR3 is TGTGCCAGCTCACCACAGGTGGCAGGGTCCGGGGAGCTGTTTTTT.

A single count supports this clone. This CDR3 is also generated by other DNA sequences in the sample. CDR3 sequence: CSAGTGLNTEAFF. For the CDR3, the DNA is TGCAGCGCCGGGACAGGGCTGAACACTGAAGCTTTCTTT. This chain uses TRBV29-1 with TRBJ1-1; 9 bases are shared with TRBD1. Germline V gene sequence: CDR1 SQVTM, CDR2 ANQGSEA. The junction had 3 bases not matched to a gene; V was cut back by 7 bases and J by 0 bases. The CDR3 loop spans 13 amino acids.